The present entry profiles one TCR beta chain with its context. Its matching antigen is unknown. Synthetically made TCR analog templates were put into each PCR as spikes. Some clones are missing from TCRdb's copy, which holds only in-frame ones; the method was immunoSEQ multiplex PCR. The sample shows fewer than 25,000 clones, approximately 88% of them seen only once. These data originate in a study of PD-L1 blockade in urothelial cancer. Study-level background: Males with bladder-origin urothelial cancer made up about 85% of the roughly 29 patients.

For each patient, 1 to 8 samples were obtained, pretreatment and on-treatment. Study-wide results and caveats: Patients who had durable benefit saw their tumor-associated blood clones expand more at 3 weeks.

This CDR3 contains 17 residues. CDR1 is SGHAT and CDR2 is FQNNGV in the germline V gene. The ends lost 2 bases at V and 6 bases at J; junction bases unmatched: 15. This sequence originates from a man aged 45-65 years with urothelial cancer. This chain uses TRBV11-2 with TRBJ2-5; 7 bases fit TRBD1. Sequenced material: PBMCs, taken around atezolizumab (anti-PD-L1) treatment. The CDR3 DNA is TGTGCCAGCAGCTTATTACCGTTCGGACAGGATCCTAAGACCCAGTACTTC. As protein: CASSLLPFGQDPKTQYF.